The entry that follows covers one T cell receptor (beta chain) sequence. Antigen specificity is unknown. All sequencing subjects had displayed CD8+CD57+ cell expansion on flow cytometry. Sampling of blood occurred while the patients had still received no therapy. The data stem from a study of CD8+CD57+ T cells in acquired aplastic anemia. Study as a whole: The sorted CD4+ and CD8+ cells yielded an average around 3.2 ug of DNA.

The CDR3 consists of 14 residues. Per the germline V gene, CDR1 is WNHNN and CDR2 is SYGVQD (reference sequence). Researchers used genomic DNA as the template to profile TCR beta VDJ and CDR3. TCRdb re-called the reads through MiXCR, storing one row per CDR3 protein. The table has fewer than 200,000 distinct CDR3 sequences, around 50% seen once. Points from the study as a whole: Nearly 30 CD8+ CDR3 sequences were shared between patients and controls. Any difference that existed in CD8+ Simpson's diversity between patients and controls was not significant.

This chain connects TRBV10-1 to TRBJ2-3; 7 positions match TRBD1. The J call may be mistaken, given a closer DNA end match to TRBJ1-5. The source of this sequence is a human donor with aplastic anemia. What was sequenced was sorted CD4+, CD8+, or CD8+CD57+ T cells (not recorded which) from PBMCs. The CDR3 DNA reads TGCGCCAGCAGTGAGAGACAGGGCTCAGATACGCAGCATTTT. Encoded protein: CASSERQGSDTQHF.